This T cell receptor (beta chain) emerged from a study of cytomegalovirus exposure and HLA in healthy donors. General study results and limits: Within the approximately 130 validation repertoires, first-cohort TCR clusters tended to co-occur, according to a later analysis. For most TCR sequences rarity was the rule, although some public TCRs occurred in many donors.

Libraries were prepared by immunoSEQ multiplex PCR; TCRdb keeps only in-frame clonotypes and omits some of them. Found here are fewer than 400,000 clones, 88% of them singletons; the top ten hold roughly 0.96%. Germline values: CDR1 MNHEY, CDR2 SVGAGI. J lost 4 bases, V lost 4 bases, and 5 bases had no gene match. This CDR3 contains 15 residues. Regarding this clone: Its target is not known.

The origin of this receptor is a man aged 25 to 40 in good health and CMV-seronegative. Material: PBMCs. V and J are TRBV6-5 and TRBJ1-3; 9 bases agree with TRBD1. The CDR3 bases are TGTGCCAGCAGTTCCGCCGGGACAGGGGGAAACACCATATATTTT. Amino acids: CASSSAGTGGNTIYF.